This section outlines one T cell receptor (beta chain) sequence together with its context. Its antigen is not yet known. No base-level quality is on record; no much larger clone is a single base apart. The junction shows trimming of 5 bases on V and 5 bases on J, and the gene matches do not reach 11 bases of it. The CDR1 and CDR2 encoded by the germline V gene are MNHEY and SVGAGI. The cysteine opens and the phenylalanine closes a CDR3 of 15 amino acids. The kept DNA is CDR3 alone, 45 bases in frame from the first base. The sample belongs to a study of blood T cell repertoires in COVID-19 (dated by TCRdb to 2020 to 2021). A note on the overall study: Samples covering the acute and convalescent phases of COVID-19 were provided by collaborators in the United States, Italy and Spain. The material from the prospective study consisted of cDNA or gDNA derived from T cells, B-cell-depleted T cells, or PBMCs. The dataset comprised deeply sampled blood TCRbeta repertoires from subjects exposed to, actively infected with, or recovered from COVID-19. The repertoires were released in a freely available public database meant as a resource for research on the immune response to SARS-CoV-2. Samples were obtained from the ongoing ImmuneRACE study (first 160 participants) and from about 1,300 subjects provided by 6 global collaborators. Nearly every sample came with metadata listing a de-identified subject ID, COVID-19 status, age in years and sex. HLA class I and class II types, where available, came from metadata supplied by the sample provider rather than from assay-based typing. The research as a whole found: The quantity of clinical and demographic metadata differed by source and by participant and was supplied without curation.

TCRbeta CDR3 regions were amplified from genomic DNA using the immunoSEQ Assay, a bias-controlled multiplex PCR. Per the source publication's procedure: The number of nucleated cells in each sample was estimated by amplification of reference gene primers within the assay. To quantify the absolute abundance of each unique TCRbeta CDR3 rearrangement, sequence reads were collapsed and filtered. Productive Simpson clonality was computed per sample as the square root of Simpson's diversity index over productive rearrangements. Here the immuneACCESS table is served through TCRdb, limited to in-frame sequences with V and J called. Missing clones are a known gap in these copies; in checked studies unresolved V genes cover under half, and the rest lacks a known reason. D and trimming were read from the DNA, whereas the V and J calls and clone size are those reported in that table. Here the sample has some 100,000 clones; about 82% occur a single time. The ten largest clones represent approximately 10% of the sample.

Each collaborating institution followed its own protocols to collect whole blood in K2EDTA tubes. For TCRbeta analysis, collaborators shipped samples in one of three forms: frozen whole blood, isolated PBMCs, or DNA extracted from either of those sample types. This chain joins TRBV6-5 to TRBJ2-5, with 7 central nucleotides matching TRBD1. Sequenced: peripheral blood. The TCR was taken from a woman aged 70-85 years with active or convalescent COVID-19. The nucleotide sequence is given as TGTGCCAGCAGTCCCCCCCAGACAGGGCCGGAGACCCAGTACTTC. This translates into CASSPPQTGPETQYF.